Presented here are 5 T cell receptor beta chains from one specimen sequenced in a study of response to subunit inactivated influenza vaccine (dated by TCRdb to the late 2010s). Preparation of the library involved RT-PCR. For sequencing, an Illumina HiSeq 2500 was employed. TCRdb took the public reads, trimmed them with fastp at Q25, ran MiXCR for clone calling and kept in-frame beta chains. CDR3 protein sequences are deduplicated, and each keeps its most common genes and DNA. The sample table contains 500,000 to 600,000 distinct CDR3 sequences; only one count was recorded for approximately 10% of them. The ten largest clones take up approximately 11% of the sample. These data were also reused for a study on T cells expressing NK-cell markers. That second report states: 5'RACE template switching, by which a universal primer site and unique molecular identifiers were added, was used to make TCR beta cDNA libraries.

The material was PBMCs from blood, obtained on the day of vaccination. The receptors stem from a man aged 50 to 60 who received an inactivated influenza vaccine. Donor details come from another sample of the same person, matched by shared clones.

This clonotype has at least ten counts. The rearrangement uses TRBV29-1 and TRBJ2-2; TRBD2 agrees at 12 bases. The CDR3 has 17 residues. Germline V lookup: CDR1 SQVTM, CDR2 ANQGSEA. The J segment lost 1 base and the V segment lost 0 bases, leaving 3 bases of the junction unmatched. CDR3 in DNA: TGCAGCGTTGAAGAGGCTAGCGGGAGGGGGAACACCGGGGAGCTGTTTTTT. Its translation: CSVEEASGRGNTGELFF.

This clonotype appeared a few times. The chain joins TRBV20-1 to TRBJ2-7, with 7 bases identical to TRBD1. J lost 3 bases, V lost 0 bases, and 8 bases had no gene match. CDR1 and CDR2 from the germline V gene are DFQATT and SNEGSKA (reference sequence). The CDR3 runs to 15 residues. For the CDR3, the DNA is TGCAGTGCTAGAGATAGGGGACAGTCCTTCTACGAGCAGTACTTC. This gives the protein CSARDRGQSFYEQYF.

V gene TRBV20-1 combines with J gene TRBJ2-3; D might be TRBD1 (5 bases). CDR1 is DFQATT, CDR2 SNEGSKA, per germline (reference sequence). V lost 2 bases and J 2 bases, leaving 11 bases between the germline ends. The CDR3 spans 14 residues. The CDR3 sequence is CSARTVQVTDTQYF. CDR3 coding DNA: TGCAGTGCTAGAACGGTACAGGTCACAGATACGCAGTATTTT.

The chain joins TRBV29-1 to TRBJ2-7, with D possibly TRBD1 on 5 matching bases. Trimming took 6 bases from V and 2 from J, leaving 17 bases between them. This CDR3 has 14 residues. The germline gives CDR1 SQVTM, CDR2 ANQGSEA. CDR3 in DNA: TGCAGCGTCACAGGACCCGGACAACCCTACGAGCAGTACTTC. Protein product: CSVTGPGQPYEQYF.

The chain uses TRBV12-3 or TRBV12-4 and TRBJ1-6, with a possible D match to TRBD1 (6 bases). The CDR3 totals 15 residues. Between the trimmed V and J ends, which lost 5 bases and 5 bases, there was a span of 13 bases. CDR3 DNA sequence: TGTGCCAGCAGTCCCGGGGACACCAATAATTCACCCCTCCACTTT. It yields the protein CASSPGDTNNSPLHF.